The 19 T cell receptor beta chains below all came from one sample that was sequenced in a study of CXCR3-negative and CXCR3-positive naive CD8 T cells. Study findings and constraints: Comparison of naive cells showed more hydrophobic TRB CDR3s in CXCR3-positive than in CXCR3-negative naive cells.

Their antigens are not known. In preparing the TRB cDNA libraries, 5' RACE with UMI labels was used. TCRdb reprocessed the 5' RACE reads and stores each CDR3 protein as one record, lacking DNA. The clone table shows 130,000 to 150,000 distinct CDR3 sequences, with the ten largest holding about 0.27%. Sequencing used naive CXCR3+ CD8+ T cells from blood. Noted subset: CD45RO-CCR7+CD27+CD95- naive CD8+ T cells expressing CXCR3 (TNR3+). The receptors here all came from a human donor in good health. Some clones in this sample may be carry-over from other donors' samples.

This chain joins TRBV7-3 and TRBJ2-7; the D gene TCRdb calls, TRBD1, cannot be checked with no DNA. CDR1 and CDR2 (germline): SGHTA, FQGTGA. CDR3 length equals 13 residues. CDR3 region: CASSSGTGGEQYF.

The chain recombines TRBV27 with TRBJ1-1; no DNA is available, so the TRBD1 call from TCRdb remains unchecked. The CDR3 has 12 amino acids. Germline lookup yields CDR1 MNHEY and CDR2 SMNVEV (reference sequence). The CDR3: CASSRGNTEAFF.

The chain carries TRBV14 and TRBJ1-3. The CDR3 is 15 amino acids. Germline V gene lookup returns CDR1 SGHDN and CDR2 FVKESK. The CDR3 loop reads CASSQDDYSGNTIYF.

The V gene is TRBV20-1, the J gene TRBJ2-7; TCRdb designates TRBD1, a call that cannot be tested without DNA. From germline, CDR1 is DFQATT and CDR2 SNEGSKA (reference sequence). This CDR3 comprises 16 residues. Here the CDR3 reads CSARDRDRSSSYEQYF.

CDR3 sequence reads: CSVESGARSSYNEQFF. The chain recombines TRBV29-1 with TRBJ2-1; no DNA is available, so the TRBD1 call from TCRdb remains unchecked. The CDR3 is 16 amino acids. CDR1 and CDR2 (germline): SQVTM, ANQGSEA.

The chain is built from TRBV29-1 and TRBJ1-2. Per germline, CDR1 SQVTM and CDR2 ANQGSEA. CDR3 length: 16 amino acids. The CDR3 region is CSVGSLETLIRYGYTF.

The chain employs TRBV7-7 and TRBJ2-5. The CDR3 extends over 13 amino acids. Looked up from germline, CDR1 is SSHAT and CDR2 is FNYEAQ (reference sequence). The CDR3: CASSLVLAETQYF.

J is TRBJ2-2 and V is TRBV28; TCRdb outputs TRBD1, but without DNA this stays unchecked. Per germline, CDR1 MDHEN and CDR2 SYDVKM. The CDR3 consists of 16 residues. CDR3 protein: CASIQRWGANTGELFF.

The chain links TRBV9 to TRBJ2-2; TCRdb selects TRBD1, and the lack of DNA leaves this call unchecked. Germline loops: CDR1 SGDLS, CDR2 YYNGEE. The CDR3 covers 16 residues. The CDR3 region is CASSVSGASNTGELFF.

The J gene is TRBJ2-1, the V gene TRBV7-9; TCRdb reports TRBD1, a call that lacks DNA to check it against. In germline, CDR1 is SEHNR, CDR2 FQNEAQ (reference sequence). The CDR3 has 11 residues. The CDR3 protein is CASSLGPGQFF.

The chain couples TRBV13 to TRBJ2-5; TCRdb calls TRBD1, which cannot be checked without DNA. The CDR3 has 12 amino acids. Germline V gene lookup returns CDR1 PRHDT and CDR2 FYEKMQ (reference sequence). This CDR3 reads CASSSRPRDQYF.

This chain joins TRBV7-9 and TRBJ2-5; TCRdb gives TRBD2 as the D gene, but with no DNA this cannot be confirmed. The CDR3 is made up of 20 amino acids. From germline, CDR1 is SEHNR and CDR2 FQNEAQ (reference sequence). The CDR3 here is CASSLVGPTREVPHKETQYF.

The chain recombines TRBV5-1 with TRBJ2-2; checking the TCRdb D call of TRBD1 is not possible without DNA. Germline CDR1 is SGHRS and CDR2 is YFSETQ. There are 15 residues in the CDR3. The CDR3 reads CASSPGQGDTGELFF.

The chain is built from TRBV5-5 and TRBJ1-2; TCRdb lists TRBD1, though no DNA is available to test this call. The V gene's germline CDR1 is SGHKS and CDR2 YYEKEE (reference sequence). This CDR3 spans 15 amino acids. The CDR3 region is CASSLEFWDNKFYTF.

This sequence joins TRBV4-1 and TRBJ2-1. This CDR3 has 13 residues. The germline V gene encodes CDR1 MGHRA and CDR2 YSYEKL. The CDR3 reads CASSYGGLSGQFF.

The chain joins TRBV5-1 to TRBJ2-7; TCRdb's D call, TRBD2, is unchecked because there is no DNA. The CDR3 contains 14 residues. Germline V CDR1 and CDR2: SGHRS, YFSETQ. CDR3 region: CASSLGAETYEQYF.

The V and J genes are TRBV7-7 and TRBJ2-5; the D call of TRBD1 rests on TCRdb alone, since no DNA is present to check it. CDR1 SSHAT and CDR2 FNYEAQ come from the germline V gene (reference sequence). CDR3 length: 15 amino acids. CDR3 in amino acids: CASSRGQGSGETQYF. The complete variable domain, with remaining parts taken from reference TRBV7-7 and TRBJ2-5, reads GAGVSQSPRYKVTKRGQDVTLRCDPISSHATLYWYQQALGQGPEFLTYFNYEAQPDKSGLPSDRFSAERPEGSISTLTIQRTEQRDSAMYRCASSRGQGSGETQYFGPGTRLLVL.

This chain links TRBV30 with TRBJ2-1; TCRdb indicates TRBD1, and absent DNA this call remains unverified. Germline-derived CDR1 and CDR2 are GTSNPN and SVGIG (reference sequence). The CDR3 sequence is 13 residues long. The CDR3 is CASTVWGDNEQFF.

The chain has TRBV29-1 and TRBJ2-2; TCRdb names TRBD1, which stays unverified in the absence of DNA. Per the germline V gene, CDR1 is SQVTM and CDR2 is ANQGSEA. This CDR3 comprises 15 residues. The CDR3 reads CSAPRAGGDTGELFF.